This TCR beta chain was retrieved from a study of blood T cell repertoires in COVID-19. Per the authors' pipeline: Amplification with reference gene primers provided the estimates of nucleated cell counts. The table came from immunoSEQ multiplex PCR; TCRdb's copy has only in-frame clones and leaves some out. V and J calls and clone size are given by that table; D and trimming were obtained from the DNA. The sample has fewer than 350,000 clones, 86% seen once. The CDR3 covers 16 residues. V gave up 3 bases and J gave up 7 bases; unmatched junction bases: 9. The germline gives CDR1 PRHDT, CDR2 FYEKMQ (reference sequence). This clone was detected only a few times.

Sequencing input: peripheral blood. This chain connects TRBV13 to TRBJ2-1; 10 bases are a match to TRBD2. The TCR was taken from a woman aged 30 to 39 with COVID-19, enrolled during active disease. CDR3 sequence reads: CASSFSGGSQGNEQFF. The CDR3 bases are TGTGCCAGCAGCTTTAGCGGGGGGTCCCAAGGAAATGAGCAGTTCTTC.